This T cell receptor (beta chain) originates from a study of metastatic and nonmetastatic thyroid tumors. Study-level information: Where malignant and benign thyroid patients were concerned, repertoires were compared across blood and tumor or nodule tissue.

This clone appeared a few times. Its target is not known. Not a single patient had been given any form of treatment at any point before undergoing thyroid surgery. The authors' processing: A classifier for distant metastasis in papillary thyroid cancer was constructed using CDR3 differences observed across clinicopathological groups. TCRdb re-analyzed the PCR reads using MiXCR. TCRdb's processing, not the authors' own work, is the source of the V and J calls. The top ten hold 11% of the sample, which has about 37,000 clones, about 26% seen once. The germline V gene encodes CDR1 MNHNS and CDR2 SASEGT. This CDR3 has 13 residues. The ends were cut back, 8 bases at V and 4 bases at J, with 12 bases in the middle. Whole-study results and caveats: Relative to benign nodules, malignant thyroid tumors were reportedly characterized by significantly elevated TCR beta diversity in blood and tumor.

The rearrangement links TRBV6-1 to TRBJ2-1; D may correspond to TRBD1 or TRBD2 (5 bases each). This TCR was sampled from a male donor with papillary thyroid cancer or a benign thyroid nodule (not recorded which). Some clones in this sample may be carry-over from other donors' samples. Sequencing was performed on blood. The CDR3 DNA reads TGTGCCAGCCGGGACGGATTGTACAATGAGCAGTTCTTC. This translates into CASRDGLYNEQFF.